This is a list of T cell receptor beta chains from one sample in a study of beta chain features in type 1 diabetes. Libraries were prepared by immunoSEQ multiplex PCR; TCRdb keeps only in-frame clonotypes and omits some of them. The sample has some 63,000 clones; 45% to 50% are singletons. The sequencing input was central memory CD4+ T cells from blood. The receptor source for this set is a man aged 30-40 years with type 1 diabetes. Both conserved end residues are part of each CDR3. Fields, in order: D gene, V gene, CDR3 length, J gene, clone size, CDR3 DNA, CDR3 protein. A D gene is named only where the DNA matches it firmly. Some rows have no size entry. The others give once, few or many, or a class for an expanded clone.

d_call: .; v_call: TRBV7-2; cdr3_length: 16; j_call: TRBJ2-4; clone_size: few; cdr3_nt: TGTGCCAGCAGCTTAACCCCCACAGTCGCCAAAAACATTCAGTACTTC; cdr3_aa: CASSLTPTVAKNIQYF
d_call: TRBD1; v_call: TRBV2; cdr3_length: 14; j_call: TRBJ2-7; clone_size: few; cdr3_nt: TGTGCCAGCGGGGGACAGGGGGCGAAGAACGAGCAGTACTTC; cdr3_aa: CASGGQGAKNEQYF
d_call: .; v_call: TRBV9; cdr3_length: 15; j_call: TRBJ1-3; clone_size: .; cdr3_nt: TGTGCCAGCAGCGCGGGGGGGCAGGTTGGAAACACCATATATTTT; cdr3_aa: CASSAGGQVGNTIYF
d_call: TRBD2; v_call: TRBV5-1; cdr3_length: 16; j_call: TRBJ2-1; clone_size: .; cdr3_nt: TGCGCCAGCAGCTACGAAGCGGGAGTAGGGTACAATGAGCAGTTCTTC; cdr3_aa: CASSYEAGVGYNEQFF
d_call: TRBD1; v_call: TRBV11-2; cdr3_length: 15; j_call: TRBJ2-1; clone_size: .; cdr3_nt: TGTGCCAGCAGCTTGGACAGGGCCGCCTACAATGAGCAGTTCTTC; cdr3_aa: CASSLDRAAYNEQFF
d_call: TRBD1; v_call: TRBV5-6; cdr3_length: 14; j_call: TRBJ2-3; clone_size: .; cdr3_nt: TGTGCCAGCAGCTCTAGACAGGGTGGGGATACGCAGTATTTT; cdr3_aa: CASSSRQGGDTQYF
d_call: .; v_call: TRBV9; cdr3_length: 14; j_call: TRBJ2-2; clone_size: few; cdr3_nt: TGTGCCAGCAGCCCGGGATCGAACACCGGGGAGCTGTTTTTT; cdr3_aa: CASSPGSNTGELFF
d_call: .; v_call: TRBV27; cdr3_length: 13; j_call: TRBJ2-7; clone_size: .; cdr3_nt: TGTGCCAGCAGGGCTGGGTGGGCCGGTGAGCAGTACTTC; cdr3_aa: CASRAGWAGEQYF
d_call: TRBD1; v_call: TRBV2; cdr3_length: 13; j_call: TRBJ1-1; clone_size: .; cdr3_nt: TGTGCCAGCAGACCCCAGGGGGGCACTGAAGCTTTCTTT; cdr3_aa: CASRPQGGTEAFF
d_call: TRBD1; v_call: TRBV6-1; cdr3_length: 15; j_call: TRBJ2-7; clone_size: few; cdr3_nt: TGTGCCAGCAGTGAAGCCGTGACAGGGGCCTACGAGCAGTACTTC; cdr3_aa: CASSEAVTGAYEQYF
d_call: TRBD1; v_call: TRBV6-5; cdr3_length: 14; j_call: TRBJ2-5; clone_size: few; cdr3_nt: TGTGCCAGCAGTAGTCGACAGGGACAAGAGACCCAGTACTTC; cdr3_aa: CASSSRQGQETQYF
d_call: .; v_call: TRBV18; cdr3_length: 15; j_call: TRBJ2-7; clone_size: .; cdr3_nt: TGTGCCAGCTCACCGGGGCAGGGGCTTACCTACGAGCAGTACTTC; cdr3_aa: CASSPGQGLTYEQYF
d_call: .; v_call: TRBV7-9; cdr3_length: 14; j_call: TRBJ2-1; clone_size: .; cdr3_nt: TGTGCCAGCACCGAAACGGGCTCCTACAATGAGCAGTTCTTC; cdr3_aa: CASTETGSYNEQFF
d_call: TRBD2; v_call: TRBV10-1; cdr3_length: 15; j_call: TRBJ2-1; clone_size: .; cdr3_nt: TGCGCCAGCAGTGGAGAGCGGGAGGCCTACAATGAGCAGTTCTTC; cdr3_aa: CASSGEREAYNEQFF
d_call: TRBD2; v_call: TRBV9; cdr3_length: 18; j_call: TRBJ2-2; clone_size: .; cdr3_nt: TGTGCCAGCAGCGTGGGATCTAGCGGGAGCCTTTTTGGTGGGGAGCTGTTTTTT; cdr3_aa: CASSVGSSGSLFGGELFF
d_call: TRBD2; v_call: TRBV5-4; cdr3_length: 14; j_call: TRBJ2-5; clone_size: .; cdr3_nt: TGTGCCAGCACCACTCGGGGGGTACAAGAGACCCAGTACTTC; cdr3_aa: CASTTRGVQETQYF
d_call: TRBD2; v_call: TRBV19; cdr3_length: 17; j_call: TRBJ2-3; clone_size: few; cdr3_nt: TGTGCCAGTAGTATAGATCAGGCTAGCGGGCCAATGGCTACGCAGTATTTT; cdr3_aa: CASSIDQASGPMATQYF
d_call: TRBD1; v_call: TRBV30; cdr3_length: 13; j_call: TRBJ1-5; clone_size: .; cdr3_nt: TGTGCCTGGGGACAGGGCGGCAATCAGCCCCAGCATTTT; cdr3_aa: CAWGQGGNQPQHF
d_call: TRBD2; v_call: TRBV25-1; cdr3_length: 14; j_call: TRBJ2-3; clone_size: .; cdr3_nt: TGTGCCAGCAGTGGCGCAGAGCGGGGAGATACGCAGTATTTT; cdr3_aa: CASSGAERGDTQYF
d_call: .; v_call: TRBV6-1; cdr3_length: 13; j_call: TRBJ1-6; clone_size: .; cdr3_nt: TGTGCCAGCAGTGAGGAACGGGGGGGGACCCTCCACTTT; cdr3_aa: CASSEERGGTLHF
d_call: .; v_call: TRBV2; cdr3_length: 14; j_call: TRBJ2-7; clone_size: .; cdr3_nt: TGTGCCAGCAGAAGGGACATTGCCTCCTACGAGCAGTACTTC; cdr3_aa: CASRRDIASYEQYF
d_call: .; v_call: TRBV30; cdr3_length: 13; j_call: TRBJ1-5; clone_size: few; cdr3_nt: TGTGCCTGGAGTCCAGATAGCAATCAGCCCCAGCATTTT; cdr3_aa: CAWSPDSNQPQHF
d_call: TRBD2; v_call: TRBV7-9; cdr3_length: 18; j_call: TRBJ2-1; clone_size: few; cdr3_nt: TGTGCCAGCAGCTTAGCCACGTTTCTAGCGGGGGATTGGGATGAGCAGTTCTTC; cdr3_aa: CASSLATFLAGDWDEQFF
d_call: .; v_call: TRBV11-3; cdr3_length: 15; j_call: TRBJ2-2; clone_size: .; cdr3_nt: TGTGCCAGCAGCTTAGGACAGTTTGGCACCGGGGAGCTGTTTTTT; cdr3_aa: CASSLGQFGTGELFF
d_call: TRBD1; v_call: TRBV5-1; cdr3_length: 15; j_call: TRBJ1-2; clone_size: .; cdr3_nt: TGCGCCAGCAGCCCCCCCGGGACAGGGGGGGATGGCTACACCTTC; cdr3_aa: CASSPPGTGGDGYTF
d_call: TRBD1; v_call: TRBV23-1; cdr3_length: 18; j_call: TRBJ2-7; clone_size: .; cdr3_nt: TGCGCCAGCATCTACCCGGGACAGGGGGCGCCTCATTACTACGAGCAGTACTTC; cdr3_aa: CASIYPGQGAPHYYEQYF
d_call: TRBD1; v_call: TRBV6-1; cdr3_length: 14; j_call: TRBJ2-7; clone_size: few; cdr3_nt: TGTGCCAGCAGTTCGCCCGGGACAGGCTACGAGCAGTACTTC; cdr3_aa: CASSSPGTGYEQYF
d_call: TRBD1; v_call: TRBV18; cdr3_length: 14; j_call: TRBJ1-5; clone_size: .; cdr3_nt: TGTGCCAGCTCCGGGACAGGGGCCGATCAGCCCCAGCATTTT; cdr3_aa: CASSGTGADQPQHF
d_call: .; v_call: TRBV10-2; cdr3_length: 14; j_call: TRBJ2-1; clone_size: few; cdr3_nt: TGCGCCAGCAGTAGAGACAGTCAAGAAGGAGAGCAGTTCTTC; cdr3_aa: CASSRDSQEGEQFF
d_call: .; v_call: TRBV7-2; cdr3_length: 16; j_call: TRBJ2-3; clone_size: .; cdr3_nt: TGTGCCAGCAGCTTAGGACTAGGTTATGAAACAGATACGCAGTATTTT; cdr3_aa: CASSLGLGYETDTQYF
d_call: TRBD2; v_call: TRBV4-2; cdr3_length: 15; j_call: TRBJ2-5; clone_size: .; cdr3_nt: TGTGCCAGCAGCCCGACTAGCGGGGGGCAGGAGACCCAGTACTTC; cdr3_aa: CASSPTSGGQETQYF
d_call: .; v_call: TRBV5-8; cdr3_length: 15; j_call: TRBJ2-2; clone_size: .; cdr3_nt: TGTGCCAGCAGCTTGGCCTGGGGCAACACCGGGGAGCTGTTTTTT; cdr3_aa: CASSLAWGNTGELFF
d_call: .; v_call: TRBV18; cdr3_length: 14; j_call: TRBJ2-5; clone_size: .; cdr3_nt: TGTGCCAGCTCACCGTTCCGGGACCAAGAGACCCAGTACTTC; cdr3_aa: CASSPFRDQETQYF
d_call: TRBD1; v_call: TRBV19; cdr3_length: 15; j_call: TRBJ2-5; clone_size: few; cdr3_nt: TGTGCCAGTAGCCCCCAGGGGGAGAGGGGGGAGACCCAGTACTTC; cdr3_aa: CASSPQGERGETQYF
d_call: TRBD1; v_call: TRBV10-1; cdr3_length: 14; j_call: TRBJ2-7; clone_size: .; cdr3_nt: TGCGCCAGCAGGCCCGGACAGGGGTCCTACGAGCAGTACTTC; cdr3_aa: CASRPGQGSYEQYF
d_call: .; v_call: TRBV2; cdr3_length: 14; j_call: TRBJ2-5; clone_size: .; cdr3_nt: TGTGCCAGCAGTGACGGGACACCCCAAGAGACCCAGTACTTC; cdr3_aa: CASSDGTPQETQYF
d_call: TRBD1; v_call: TRBV30; cdr3_length: 13; j_call: TRBJ2-7; clone_size: .; cdr3_nt: TGTGCCTGGAGTCAGGGGGCCTTTGGCGAGCAGTACTTC; cdr3_aa: CAWSQGAFGEQYF
d_call: .; v_call: TRBV9; cdr3_length: 14; j_call: TRBJ2-7; clone_size: .; cdr3_nt: TGTGCCAGCAGCGTAGATGGACTAACCCTGGAGCAGTACTTC; cdr3_aa: CASSVDGLTLEQYF
d_call: .; v_call: TRBV4-1; cdr3_length: 15; j_call: TRBJ2-7; clone_size: .; cdr3_nt: TGCGCCAGCAGCCAAGAGGCAGGGGCTACAGGCGAGCAGTACTTC; cdr3_aa: CASSQEAGATGEQYF
d_call: .; v_call: TRBV4-1; cdr3_length: 16; j_call: TRBJ2-3; clone_size: .; cdr3_nt: TGCGCCAGCAGCCAAGGGGTTGGCTTAGTGGAGGGTACGCAGTATTTT; cdr3_aa: CASSQGVGLVEGTQYF
d_call: .; v_call: TRBV7-8; cdr3_length: 13; j_call: TRBJ1-6; clone_size: .; cdr3_nt: TGTGCCAGCAGCTTAGCCGGGAATTCACCCCTCCACTTT; cdr3_aa: CASSLAGNSPLHF
d_call: TRBD2; v_call: TRBV28; cdr3_length: 15; j_call: TRBJ2-7; clone_size: .; cdr3_nt: TGTGCCAGCAGTCTCTCGGGACTAGCTGGGAACGAGCAGTACTTC; cdr3_aa: CASSLSGLAGNEQYF
d_call: TRBD1; v_call: TRBV9; cdr3_length: 14; j_call: TRBJ1-5; clone_size: .; cdr3_nt: TGTGCCAGCAGCCTAGGGACAGGCAATCAGCCCCAGCATTTT; cdr3_aa: CASSLGTGNQPQHF
d_call: TRBD1; v_call: TRBV27; cdr3_length: 15; j_call: TRBJ1-4; clone_size: .; cdr3_nt: TGTGCCAGCAGTCGGGGCATCACAGGGGATGAAAAACTGTTTTTT; cdr3_aa: CASSRGITGDEKLFF
d_call: .; v_call: TRBV7-9; cdr3_length: 14; j_call: TRBJ1-3; clone_size: .; cdr3_nt: TGTGCCAGCAGCACCGGACACCCTGGAAACACCATATATTTT; cdr3_aa: CASSTGHPGNTIYF
d_call: TRBD2; v_call: TRBV7-6; cdr3_length: 17; j_call: TRBJ2-3; clone_size: .; cdr3_nt: TGTGCCAGCAGCTTAGGAGCTAGCGGGGCCAGCACAGATACGCAGTATTTT; cdr3_aa: CASSLGASGASTDTQYF